This T cell receptor beta chain was found in a study of blood T cell repertoires in COVID-19. Overall study: PBMCs, B-cell-depleted T cells, or T cells were the source of the cDNA or gDNA that made up the material.

In the original processing: Reference gene primer amplification in the assay estimated nucleated cell counts. Sequencing was performed with immunoSEQ multiplex PCR; in TCRdb, only in-frame clones are kept and a portion is missing. The V and J calls and clone size are taken from that table; D and trimming were inferred from the DNA. The sample consists of some 58,000 clones, around 92% of them appearing once. Sequenced input: peripheral blood. This clonotype was sampled from a man aged 50 to 60 with active COVID-19.

This CDR3 is CASSSTGTGRSNTIYF. CDR3 nucleotides: TGTGCCAGCAGCTCCACCGGGACAGGGAGGTCAAACACCATATATTTT. J is TRBJ1-3 and V is TRBV5-6; the match to TRBD1 covers 9 bases. The CDR3 spans 16 residues. Trimming took 3 bases from V and 6 from J; bases not matched to a gene: 10. Germline assignment: CDR1 SGHDT and CDR2 YYEEEE.